The T cell receptor (beta chain) described here comes from a study of siplizumab effects on memory and regulatory T cells. The table came from immunoSEQ multiplex PCR; TCRdb's copy has only in-frame clones and leaves some out. The sample has about 62,000 clones, 70% to 80% seen once. The V and J ends lost 3 bases and 8 bases, in that order; junction bases with no gene match: 4. Germline V gives CDR1 MDHEN, CDR2 SYDVKM. The CDR3 contains 13 residues. The receptor was isolated from a human donor in good health. The sequenced sample consisted of memory CD4+ T cells sorted from blood. This chain uses TRBV28 with TRBJ1-2, with 9 bases that match TRBD1. For the CDR3, the DNA is TGTGCCAGCAGTTTCGGACAGGGGCTCGGCTACACCTTC. This gives the protein CASSFGQGLGYTF.